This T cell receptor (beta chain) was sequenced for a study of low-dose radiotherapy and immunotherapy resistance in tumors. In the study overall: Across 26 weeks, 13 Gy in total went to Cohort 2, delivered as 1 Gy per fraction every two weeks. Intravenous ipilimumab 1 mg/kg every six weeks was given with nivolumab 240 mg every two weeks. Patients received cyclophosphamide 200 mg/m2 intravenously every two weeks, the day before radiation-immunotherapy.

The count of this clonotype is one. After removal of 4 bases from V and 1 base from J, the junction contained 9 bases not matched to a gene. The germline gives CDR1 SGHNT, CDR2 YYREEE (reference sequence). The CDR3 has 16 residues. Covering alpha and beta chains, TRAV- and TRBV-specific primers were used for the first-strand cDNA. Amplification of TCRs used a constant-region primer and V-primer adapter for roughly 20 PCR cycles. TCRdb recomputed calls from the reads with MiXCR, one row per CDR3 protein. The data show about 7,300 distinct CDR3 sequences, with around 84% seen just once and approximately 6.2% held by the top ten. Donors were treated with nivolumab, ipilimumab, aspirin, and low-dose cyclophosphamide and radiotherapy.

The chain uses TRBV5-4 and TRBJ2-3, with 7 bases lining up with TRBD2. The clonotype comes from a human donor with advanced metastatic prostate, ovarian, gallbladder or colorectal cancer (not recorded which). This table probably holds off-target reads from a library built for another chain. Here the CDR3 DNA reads TGTGCCAGCAGCCGATCAGTCGCGGGGGGCACAGATACGCAGTATTTT. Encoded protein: CASSRSVAGGTDTQYF. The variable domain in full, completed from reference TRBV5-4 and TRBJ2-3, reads ETGVTQSPTHLIKTRGQQVTLRCSSQSGHNTVSWYQQALGQGPQFIFQYYREEENGRGNFPPRFSGLQFPNYSSELNVNALELDDSALYLCASSRSVAGGTDTQYFGPGTRLTVL.